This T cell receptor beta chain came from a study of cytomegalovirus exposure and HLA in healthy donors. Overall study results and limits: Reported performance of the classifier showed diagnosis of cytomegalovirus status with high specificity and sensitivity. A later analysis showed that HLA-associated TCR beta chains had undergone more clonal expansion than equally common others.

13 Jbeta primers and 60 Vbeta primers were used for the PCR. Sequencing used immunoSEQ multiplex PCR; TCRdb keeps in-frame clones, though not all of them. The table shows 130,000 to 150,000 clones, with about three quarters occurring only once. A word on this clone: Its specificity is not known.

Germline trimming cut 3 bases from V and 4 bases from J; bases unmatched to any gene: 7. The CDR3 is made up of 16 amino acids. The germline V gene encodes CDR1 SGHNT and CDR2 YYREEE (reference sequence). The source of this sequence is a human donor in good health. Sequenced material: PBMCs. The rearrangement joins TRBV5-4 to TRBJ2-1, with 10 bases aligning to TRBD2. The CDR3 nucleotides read TGTGCCAGCAGCTCTCCACTAGCGGGAATTTACAATGAGCAGTTCTTC. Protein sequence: CASSSPLAGIYNEQFF.